These 7 T cell receptor beta chains were all obtained from the same sample, sequenced in a study of identical twins. TCRdb itself ran the 5' RACE reads through MiXCR, one entry per CDR3 protein. The table records hundreds of thousands of distinct CDR3 sequences, 6% to 8.5% of them present only once. These data also formed part of another study, on yellow fever vaccine responses in identical twins.

Specimen: CD8+ T cells sorted from blood. The receptor source for this set is a young woman in good health.

This chain joins TRBV11-1 and TRBJ2-1, with TRBD1 matching 9 bases. Trimming at V came to 3 bases and at J to 0 bases, leaving 9 bases not matched to a gene. Germline values: CDR1 SGHAT, CDR2 FQDESV (reference sequence). The CDR3 is 18 amino acids. The CDR3 region is CASSFPGQGVFSYNEQFF. DNA of the CDR3: TGTGCCAGCAGCTTTCCGGGACAGGGAGTTTTCTCCTACAATGAGCAGTTCTTC. The whole variable domain, filled in from reference TRBV11-1 and TRBJ2-1, reads EAEVAQSPRYKITEKSQAVAFWCDPISGHATLYWYRQILGQGPELLVQFQDESVVDDSQLPKDRFSAERLKGVDSTLKIQPAELGDSAMYLCASSFPGQGVFSYNEQFFGPGTRLTVL.

A word on this clonotype: At one of its ends the junction is not consistent with the germline gene, which may arise from a read error. The chain carries TRBV9 and TRBJ1-1, with TRBD1 identical over 7 bases. CDR1 is SGDLS, CDR2 YYNGEE, per germline. This CDR3 has 15 amino acids. The CDR3: CASSPRTGLNTQAFF. The CDR3 DNA follows: TGTGCCAGCAGCCCGAGGACAGGACTGAACACTCAAGCTTTCTTT.

The sample holds many counts of this clonotype. The chain couples TRBV4-1 to TRBJ2-3; 14 nucleotides agree with TRBD2. Germline CDR1 is MGHRA and CDR2 is YSYEKL. Trimming took 0 bases from V and 4 from J; bases not matched to a gene: 18. This CDR3 region has 22 residues. This CDR3 is CASSQERGGFGTSGRYPDTQYF. The CDR3 bases are TGCGCCAGCAGCCAAGAGAGGGGCGGTTTCGGGACTAGCGGGAGATACCCAGATACGCAGTATTTT.

The rearrangement joins TRBV9 to TRBJ2-2, with 7 bases matching TRBD1. The CDR3 is 15 amino acids. V shed 4 bases and J 7 bases; nucleotides not matched to a gene: 10. Germline V CDR1 and CDR2: SGDLS, YYNGEE. The CDR3 loop reads CASSTYGTANGELFF. The CDR3 DNA is TGTGCCAGCAGCACCTACGGGACAGCAAACGGGGAGCTGTTTTTT. Combining the CDR3 with reference TRBV9 and TRBJ2-2 gives the whole variable domain DSGVTQTPKHLITATGQRVTLRCSPRSGDLSVYWYQQSLDQGLQFLIQYYNGEERAKGNILERFSAQQFPDLHSELNLSSLELGDSALYFCASSTYGTANGELFFGEGSRLTVL.

This clonotype was recorded a few times. The chain uses TRBV5-6 and TRBJ2-7, with 14 bases identical to TRBD2. CDR3 length: 19 amino acids. After removal of 4 bases from V and 5 bases from J, the junction contained 17 bases not matched to a gene. CDR1 and CDR2 from the germline V gene are SGHDT and YYEEEE. The CDR3 region has the DNA TGTGCCAGCAGCCGCGGGACTAGCGGGAGTTGGTTGGTTCCCAACGAGCAGTACTTC. Its translation: CASSRGTSGSWLVPNEQYF.

This rearrangement joins TRBV7-9 to TRBJ2-5; maybe TRBD1 (6 bases). V lost 5 bases, J lost 2 bases, and 15 bases lay in between. The CDR3 spans 15 residues. Germline loops: CDR1 SEHNR, CDR2 FQNEAQ (reference sequence). The CDR3 DNA is TGTGCCAGCAGCGAACGACAGGACGCACAAGAGACCCAGTACTTC. Translation: CASSERQDAQETQYF.

This clonotype has a handful of counts. This chain connects TRBV2 to TRBJ2-2, with 7 bases matching TRBD1. The CDR3 sequence is 13 residues long. The germline V gene encodes CDR1 SNHLY and CDR2 FYNNEI. With 6 bases clipped from V and 4 bases from J, the junction kept 2 bases outside the gene matches. The CDR3 region has the DNA TGTGCCAGCAGGGACAGGCGCACCGGGGAGCTGTTTTTT. Translation gives CASRDRRTGELFF.